Described below is a single T cell receptor (beta chain) sequence and its context. What it binds is not known. Germline V gene data show CDR1 as LGHNA and CDR2 as YNFKEQ. V shed 4 bases and J shed 0 bases, with 10 bases lying between them. The CDR3 runs to 15 residues. Libraries were prepared by immunoSEQ multiplex PCR; TCRdb keeps only in-frame clonotypes and omits some of them. The sample has tens of thousands of clones; around 85% are singletons. The data originate from a study of cytomegalovirus exposure and HLA in healthy donors. Study-wide results and limits: A few CMV-associated chains were confirmed in vitro to be specific for CMV antigens. Most TCRs appeared rarely, but some public TCRs recurred in many donors. Around 160 TCR beta chains were listed as cytomegalovirus-associated.

Donors were drawn from the approximately 110-subject validation cohort, separate from the approximately 620-subject first cohort. V usage is TRBV4-2 and J usage is TRBJ1-3; D remains ambiguous. This TCR derives from a young man in good health and CMV-seronegative. Sequenced material: PBMCs. The CDR3 DNA sequence: TGTGCCAGCAGCCGACATGGGTTCTCTGGAAACACCATATATTTT. It codes for CASSRHGFSGNTIYF.